One sample yielded the 25 T cell receptor beta chains listed below, sequenced in a study of OX40 agonist ivuxolimab in advanced cancers. The assay was immunoSEQ multiplex PCR, and TCRdb's table has in-frame clones only and misses some. The sample consists of around 13,000 clones, 84% of them appearing once. Sequencing was performed on CD4+ or CD8+ T cells sorted from blood, taken in a trial of the OX40 agonist ivuxolimab. The source is an adult with an advanced solid tumor such as melanoma, head and neck, liver or kidney cancer.

The chain is built from TRBV6-1 and TRBJ2-3; tentative D call: TRBD2 (5 bases). V lost 7 bases and J 6 bases, leaving 17 bases between the germline ends. CDR3 length equals 14 residues. The germline V gene encodes CDR1 MNHNS and CDR2 SASEGT. The CDR3 DNA follows: TGTGCCAGCAACGAACTAGATTCCACGGATACGCAGTATTTT. It codes for CASNELDSTDTQYF.

The chain joins TRBV4-1 to TRBJ2-2; a weak D match, TRBD2 (5 bases). The CDR3 covers 16 residues. V lost 1 base to trimming and J lost 6 bases, with 15 bases between them. Germline V CDR1 and CDR2: MGHRA, YSYEKL. The CDR3 DNA is TGCGCCAGCAGCCAAGTCGTGCTAGCTGACGCCGGGGAGCTGTTTTTT. It codes for CASSQVVLADAGELFF.

The J gene is TRBJ2-3, the V gene TRBV10-2; 8 bases map to TRBD2. The CDR3 has 17 amino acids. V shed 5 bases and J 2 bases; nucleotides not matched to a gene: 12. Germline V gene lookup returns CDR1 WSHSY and CDR2 SAAADI. Here the CDR3 DNA reads TGCGCCAGCAGTAGTGCAAAAGCGGGAGAGGTCACAGATACGCAGTATTTT. Its protein is CASSSAKAGEVTDTQYF.

A few counts support this clone. The CDR3 region is CASSPAAGPRQYF. Written as DNA, the CDR3 is TGTGCCAGCAGCCCAGCGGCGGGCCCCAGGCAGTACTTC. The genes are TRBV9 and TRBJ2-7; D is possibly TRBD2 (5 bases). V dropped 4 bases and J dropped 9 bases, with 17 bases sitting between them. The CDR3 loop spans 13 amino acids. CDR1 is SGDLS, CDR2 YYNGEE, per germline.

The rearrangement joins TRBV2 to TRBJ2-1, with 7 bases matching TRBD2. After removal of 3 bases from V and 6 bases from J, the junction contained 11 bases not matched to a gene. This CDR3 spans 16 amino acids. The germline gives CDR1 SNHLY, CDR2 FYNNEI. CDR3 region: CASSDLLAAVINEQFF. As DNA, the CDR3 is TGTGCCAGCAGTGATCTTCTAGCGGCTGTCATCAATGAGCAGTTCTTC.

The genes are TRBV9 and TRBJ1-5, with D perhaps matching TRBD1 (5 bases). CDR1 SGDLS and CDR2 YYNGEE come from the germline V gene. The CDR3 consists of 15 residues. V was cut by 4 bases and J by 4 bases, with 15 bases left in between. For the CDR3, the DNA is TGTGCCAGCAGCCCCCACGGGGCTCAAAATCAGCCCCAGCATTTT. Its translation: CASSPHGAQNQPQHF.

The chain joins TRBV4-1 to TRBJ2-7; the D gene is possibly TRBD1 (6 bases). This CDR3 is 15 amino acids long. Trimming stripped 4 bases from V and 3 bases from J, with 16 bases between. The germline gives CDR1 MGHRA, CDR2 YSYEKL. The CDR3 nucleotides are TGCGCCAGCAGCCGAACCAGGGGAGTTGGCTACGAGCAGTACTTC. Translation: CASSRTRGVGYEQYF.

The V gene is TRBV29-1, the J gene TRBJ2-7, with 9 bases fitting TRBD2. Losses at the gene ends were 4 bases for V and 0 bases for J; bases not matched to a gene: 1. This CDR3 has 13 residues. In germline, CDR1 is SQVTM, CDR2 ANQGSEA. DNA of the CDR3: TGCAGCGTTGTACTAGCGGGCTCCTACGAGCAGTACTTC. Protein: CSVVLAGSYEQYF.

The chain carries TRBV5-1 and TRBJ2-7; a possible D gene is TRBD2 (6 bases). Germline lookup yields CDR1 SGHRS and CDR2 YFSETQ. The CDR3 runs 14 residues. V lost 0 bases and J lost 3, with 10 bases in between. The CDR3 sequence: CASSLAGGNYEQYF. In DNA, the CDR3 is TGCGCCAGCAGCTTGGCTGGAGGGAACTACGAGCAGTACTTC.

This clone is a singleton in its sample. The J gene is TRBJ1-2, the V gene TRBV7-2; 8 bases align to TRBD1. The V segment lost 1 base and the J segment 8 bases; nucleotides outside the gene matches: 15. Germline assignment: CDR1 SGHTA and CDR2 FQGNSA. The CDR3 totals 17 residues. Written as DNA, the CDR3 is TGTGCCAGCAGCTTAGAAGGGGAGAGGAGGACAGGGAAAGGCTACACCTTC. Protein product: CASSLEGERRTGKGYTF.

The V gene is TRBV4-2, the J gene TRBJ2-3, with D hard to call. Germline loops: CDR1 LGHNA, CDR2 YNFKEQ. Deletions cut 3 bases from V and 4 bases from J, with 11 bases between. The CDR3 sequence is 14 residues long. CDR3 nucleotides: TGTGCCAGCAGCCATTGGATTCCCCCAGATACGCAGTATTTT. Its translation: CASSHWIPPDTQYF.

V usage is TRBV29-1 and J usage is TRBJ1-1, with D tentatively TRBD1 (6 bases). The CDR3 has 15 amino acids. V lost 1 base and J lost 0, with 12 bases in between. CDR1 is SQVTM and CDR2 is ANQGSEA in the germline V gene. The CDR3 spells CSVEGTVDMNTEAFF. The CDR3 DNA follows: TGCAGCGTTGAAGGGACAGTGGACATGAACACTGAAGCTTTCTTT.

This rearrangement joins TRBV27 to TRBJ2-7; D unresolved. This CDR3 comprises 13 residues. V lost 2 bases to trimming and J lost 2 bases, with 7 bases between them. Germline lookup yields CDR1 MNHEY and CDR2 SMNVEV (reference sequence). In DNA form, the CDR3 reads TGTGCCAGCAGTTTAGGGGTGGCCTACGAGCAGTACTTC. Amino acids: CASSLGVAYEQYF.

The chain uses TRBV28 and TRBJ2-3, with 8 bases that match TRBD2. The CDR3 contains 15 residues. The J segment lost 3 bases and the V segment lost 7 bases, leaving 9 bases of the junction unmatched. Germline-derived CDR1 and CDR2 are MDHEN and SYDVKM. CDR3 residues: CASNRAGEGTDTQYF. CDR3 sequence (DNA): TGTGCCAGCAACCGAGCGGGAGAGGGTACAGATACGCAGTATTTT. The variable domain in full, with the rest retrieved from reference TRBV28 and TRBJ2-3, is DVKVTQSSRYLVKRTGEKVFLECVQDMDHENMFWYRQDPGLGLRLIYFSYDVKMKEKGDIPEGYSVSREKKERFSLILESASTNQTSMYLCASNRAGEGTDTQYFGPGTRLTVL.

The chain employs TRBV6-1 and TRBJ2-3, with D tentatively TRBD2 (5 bases). V dropped 7 bases and J dropped 8 bases, with 13 bases sitting between them. This CDR3 is 12 amino acids long. CDR1 MNHNS and CDR2 SASEGT come from the germline V gene. CDR3: CASTRGLSTQYF. CDR3 bases: TGTGCCAGCACCCGAGGACTCAGTACGCAGTATTTT.

The rearrangement uses TRBV15 and TRBJ2-1; the match to TRBD2 covers 8 bases. Germline CDR1 reads LNHNV; CDR2 reads YYDKDF (reference sequence). V trimming: 3 bases; J trimming: 8 bases; junction bases outside the gene matches: 6. The CDR3 runs to 14 residues. The CDR3 DNA follows: TGTGCCACCAGCAGTACTACTAGCGGCGATGAGCAGTTCTTC. Protein product: CATSSTTSGDEQFF.

In regard to this clone: A far bigger clonotype differs at one base, so this is likely a read error. In nucleotides, the CDR3 is TGTGCCAGCAGCCCCCACACCGGGGAGCTGTTTTTT. This codes for CASSPHTGELFF. The chain couples TRBV7-9 to TRBJ2-2; D ambiguous. V was clipped by 5 bases and J by 3 bases, with 4 bases between them. Germline CDR1 reads SEHNR; CDR2 reads FQNEAQ (reference sequence). The CDR3 runs to 12 residues.

The chain employs TRBV5-4 and TRBJ2-7, with a tentative D call TRBD1 (6 bases). Germline assignment: CDR1 SGHNT and CDR2 YYREEE (reference sequence). V was clipped by 0 bases and J by 9 bases, with 25 bases between them. This CDR3 is 17 amino acids long. The CDR3 region has the DNA TGTGCCAGCAGCTTGGGCCACCCGGGACAACAGGGCCGGGTGCAGTACTTC. Translation: CASSLGHPGQQGRVQYF.

The V call is TRBV6-5, the J call TRBJ1-1; D not resolved. The germline CDR1 and CDR2 sequences are MNHEY and SVGAGI. This CDR3 contains 12 residues. V lost 4 bases and J lost 7, with 10 bases in between. This CDR3 is CASSSGLVEAFF. In DNA form, the CDR3 reads TGTGCCAGCAGTTCGGGCCTGGTTGAAGCTTTCTTT.

This clone was seen a handful of times. The rearrangement links TRBV27 to TRBJ2-1; the D gene is possibly TRBD2 (6 bases). V lost 5 bases, J lost 0 bases, and 11 bases lay in between. Germline CDR1 and CDR2: MNHEY and SMNVEV (reference sequence). The CDR3 has 15 amino acids. CDR3 amino acids: CASSPDGSSYNEQFF. CDR3 coding DNA: TGTGCCAGCAGTCCCGACGGGAGCTCCTACAATGAGCAGTTCTTC.

V and J are TRBV2 and TRBJ1-2; 7 bases are a match to TRBD1. Trimming took 6 bases from V and 2 from J; bases not matched to a gene: 9. CDR1 is SNHLY and CDR2 is FYNNEI in the germline V gene. This CDR3 has 15 amino acids. CDR3 sequence reads: CASSRYSQGNYGYTF. For the CDR3, the DNA is TGTGCCAGCAGCCGATACTCACAGGGGAACTATGGCTACACCTTC.

The chain couples TRBV7-9 to TRBJ1-6; 8 bases agree with TRBD1. Trimming took 5 bases from V and 8 from J; bases not matched to a gene: 5. CDR1 is SEHNR and CDR2 is FQNEAQ in the germline V gene (reference sequence). The CDR3 runs to 14 residues. The CDR3 DNA is TGTGCCAGCAGCACGGACAGGGTGGATTCACCCCTCCACTTT. Translation gives CASSTDRVDSPLHF.

The rearrangement uses TRBV29-1 and TRBJ2-7; 11 nucleotides align to TRBD1. This CDR3 has 13 residues. CDR1 SQVTM and CDR2 ANQGSEA come from the germline V gene. Losses at the gene ends were 5 bases for V and 7 bases for J; bases not matched to a gene: 7. The CDR3 loop is CSVPGQGAGEQYF. The CDR3 coding sequence is TGCAGCGTTCCCGGACAGGGGGCAGGGGAGCAGTACTTC.

The V gene is TRBV29-1, the J gene TRBJ2-7; 8 bases align to TRBD2. CDR1 and CDR2 (germline): SQVTM, ANQGSEA. The CDR3 totals 15 residues. Trimming took 7 bases from V and 4 from J; bases not matched to a gene: 15. CDR3: CSAAGRGREEYEQYF. CDR3 DNA: TGCAGCGCCGCCGGGAGGGGCCGAGAGGAATACGAGCAGTACTTC.

The J gene is TRBJ2-2, the V gene TRBV28; possibly TRBD1 or TRBD2 for D (5 bases each). The CDR3 loop spans 14 amino acids. V dropped 1 base and J dropped 7 bases, with 10 bases sitting between them. In germline, CDR1 is MDHEN, CDR2 SYDVKM. This CDR3 is CASSLSREIGELFF. The CDR3, as DNA: TGTGCCAGCAGTTTATCCAGGGAGATCGGGGAGCTGTTTTTT.